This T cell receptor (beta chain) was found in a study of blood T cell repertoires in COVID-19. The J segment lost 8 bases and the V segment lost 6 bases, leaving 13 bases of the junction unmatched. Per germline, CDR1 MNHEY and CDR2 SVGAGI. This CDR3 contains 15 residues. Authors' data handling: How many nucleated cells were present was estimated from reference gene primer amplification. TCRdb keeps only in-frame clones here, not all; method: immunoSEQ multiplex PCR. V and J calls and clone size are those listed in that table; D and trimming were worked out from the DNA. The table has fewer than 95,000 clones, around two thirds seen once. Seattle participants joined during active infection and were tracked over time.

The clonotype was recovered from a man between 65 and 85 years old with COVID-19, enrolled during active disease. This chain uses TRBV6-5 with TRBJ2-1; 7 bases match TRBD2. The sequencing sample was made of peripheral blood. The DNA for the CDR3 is TGTGCCAGCAGGGAGGGGACTACTTACGTCGATGAGCAGTTCTTC. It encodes CASREGTTYVDEQFF.